These 8 T cell receptor beta chains were sequenced from one sample in a study of T cells in Graves' hyperthyroidism and ophthalmopathy. Regions amplified from RNA transcripts were the TCR beta CDR3 regions. A set of HTBI primers served as the primers for a first-round RT-PCR of the TCR CDR3. TCRdb recomputed calls from the multiplex PCR reads with MiXCR, one row per CDR3 protein. The sample consists of 550,000 to 700,000 distinct CDR3 sequences, just over 45% of them appearing once. The source material was peripheral blood or thyroid tissue (not recorded which). Source of these receptors: an adult woman with Graves' disease, either hyperthyroidism or ophthalmopathy (not recorded which).

The chain has TRBV15 and TRBJ2-5, with TRBD2 as a possible D gene (7 bases). The CDR3 has 14 amino acids. Germline V gives CDR1 LNHNV, CDR2 YYDKDF (reference sequence). Trimming removed 5 bases at V and 5 bases at J, with 15 bases between. CDR3 sequence: CATSAAGAGETQYF. The CDR3 coding sequence is TGTGCCACCAGCGCTGCGGGGGCCGGGGAGACCCAGTACTTC.

This clonotype was picked up a small number of times. This chain uses TRBV20-1 with TRBJ1-1; no definite D call. V lost 4 bases and J 11 bases, leaving 11 bases between the germline ends. CDR1 is DFQATT and CDR2 is SNEGSKA in the germline V gene (reference sequence). This CDR3 is built from 10 residues. CDR3 sequence reads: CSAIGLAAFF. The CDR3 DNA follows: TGCAGTGCTATTGGGTTAGCGGCTTTCTTT.

This clonotype has at least ten counts. The rearrangement uses TRBV5-1 and TRBJ1-4, with D tentatively TRBD1 (6 bases). The CDR3 is 15 amino acids. The germline CDR1 and CDR2 sequences are SGHRS and YFSETQ. Trimming removed 4 bases from V and 1 base from J, with 11 bases in between. DNA for the CDR3: TGCGCCAGCAGCCCGGACAGACAAACTAATGAAAAACTGTTTTTT. Protein sequence: CASSPDRQTNEKLFF.

The chain joins TRBV20-1 to TRBJ1-5; 7 bases map to TRBD1. The germline V gene has CDR1 DFQATT and CDR2 SNEGSKA (reference sequence). The J segment lost 0 bases and the V segment lost 7 bases, leaving 9 bases of the junction unmatched. CDR3 length: 15 amino acids. CDR3 DNA sequence: TGCAGTGTAACCGACAGGGCCTATAGCAATCAGCCCCAGCATTTT. As protein: CSVTDRAYSNQPQHF.

The chain combines TRBV15 with TRBJ1-2; weak D call: TRBD1 (6 bases). V was clipped by 3 bases and J by 6 bases, with 20 bases between them. Germline CDR1 is LNHNV and CDR2 is YYDKDF (reference sequence). The CDR3 covers 16 residues. The CDR3 is CATSSLGAARRNGYTF. CDR3 bases: TGTGCCACCAGCAGCTTGGGGGCAGCCAGGAGGAATGGCTACACCTTC.

This clonotype came up many times. The genes are TRBV7-2 and TRBJ1-4; the match to TRBD1 covers 9 bases. The CDR3 runs to 17 residues. Trimming cost V 5 bases and J 3 bases; bases outside gene matches: 10. The germline gives CDR1 SGHTA, CDR2 FQGNSA. CDR3: CASSPQTGGIANEKLFF. The CDR3, as DNA: TGTGCCAGCAGCCCACAGACAGGGGGTATAGCTAATGAAAAACTGTTTTTT.

This clonotype was counted at least ten times. V gene TRBV7-2 combines with J gene TRBJ2-6; 8 nucleotides align to TRBD1. CDR1 and CDR2 from the germline V gene are SGHTA and FQGNSA. The J segment lost 1 base and the V segment lost 8 bases, leaving 13 bases of the junction unmatched. This CDR3 comprises 18 residues. The CDR3 loop is CASRSGTGTNSGANVLTF. The CDR3 nucleotides read TGTGCCAGCCGTTCCGGGACAGGAACAAATTCTGGGGCCAACGTCCTGACTTTC. Full variable domain (outside the CDR3, taken from reference TRBV7-2 and TRBJ2-6): GAGVSQSPSNKVTEKGKDVELRCDPISGHTALYWYRQSLGQGLEFLIYFQGNSAPDKSGLPSDRFSAERTGGSVSTLTIQRTQQEDSAVYLCASRSGTGTNSGANVLTFGAGSRLTVL.

This clonotype has only a few counts. This sequence joins TRBV28 and TRBJ1-2, with 9 bases identical to TRBD1. The CDR3 sequence is 15 residues long. The V and J ends lost 3 bases and 9 bases, in that order; junction bases with no gene match: 11. Germline assignment: CDR1 MDHEN and CDR2 SYDVKM. CDR3 sequence (DNA): TGTGCCAGCAGTTTTCTTGGGGACAGGGCACGCAGCTACACCTTC. Protein product: CASSFLGDRARSYTF.